This entry is about one T cell receptor beta chain. This clonotype has a count of ten or more. Its antigen target is currently unknown. There are no base qualities to consult, and no much larger clone falls within one base. The CDR3 goes from the cysteine to the phenylalanine over 15 residues. Just the 45-base CDR3 DNA is kept, in frame starting at base 1. V was cut back by 4 bases and J by 0 bases, leaving a gap of 11 bases between them. From a lookup of the germline V gene, CDR1 and CDR2 are LGHNA and YSLEER. TCRdb names Illumina NovaSeq 6000 as the instrument used. TCR cDNA was made using 5'RACE template switching, a step that added a universal primer site and unique molecular identifiers. cDNA synthesis was primed from both the TCR alpha and TCR beta constant segments. Two PCR steps were used to amplify libraries, with sample barcodes and sequencing adapters being added in the second step. Sequencing of libraries was performed on Illumina HiSeq 2500 (2x100 bp) or NovaSeq (2x150 bp). The study's processing was this. Demultiplexing of reads and collapsing into UMI consensus sequences were performed with MIGEC, and V(D)J alignment was carried out with MiXCR. Vaccine-responding clonotypes were identified with edgeR using replicate PBMC samples, with FDR below 0.01 and a log2 fold change above 5 up to day 15 being required. Each bulk clonotype was labeled CD4 or CD8 based on which sequenced repertoire, CD4 or CD8, contained the clonotype at higher abundance. TCRdb passed the public sequencing reads through fastp at Q25 and MiXCR, retaining productive beta sequences. Rows matching on CDR3 protein sequence are summarized as one entry with the most common DNA and genes. The V and J calls here are based on TCRdb, not the publication. This sample lists about 220,000 distinct CDR3 sequences; less than 3.5% were detected once. Together, the top ten hold around 3% of the sample.

These data originate in a study of T cells after yellow fever vaccination (dated by TCRdb to about 2019). Regarding the research as a whole: The SMART-Seq v4 Ultra Low Input RNA kit was used to prepare libraries from fractions with low cell numbers. Blood samples were taken at several timepoints before and after primary and secondary immunization, and bulk PBMC replicates and cell subsets were isolated. To follow T-cell clones before and after primary and booster YFV17D yellow fever vaccination, bulk TCR alpha and beta repertoires were sequenced over time. The cohort comprised two healthy male donors, one aged 18 to 30 and one aged 30 to 40 years.

The treatment or condition label, as the study defines it: live attenuated yellow fever vaccine strain. PBMCs were isolated from peripheral blood using a standard Ficoll-Paque protocol. CD4 and CD8 T-cell fractions were isolated with Dynabeads CD4 and CD8 positive selection kits. RNA was extracted with TriZol from bulk PBMCs, CD4 and CD8 fractions, and dextramer-positive and dextramer-negative fractions. The paper's findings and limits, for the study overall: A small fraction of clonotypes appeared in both the CD4 and CD8 compartments, likely as a result of convergent recombination. The secondary T-cell response was found to be weaker but faster than the primary response, with a peak reached on day 5 rather than on day 15. Only a couple of donors were included in the study, so the extent to which the findings can be generalized is limited. Most clones expanded after primary vaccination were re-detected after the booster (approximately 96% of CD4 and 88% of CD8), suggesting broad memory maintenance. FACS-sorted repertoires could contain abundant contaminating clonotypes from the bulk population, so computational filtering was required.

This receptor was obtained from a young man who received the YFV17D yellow fever vaccine. The sequences come from CD4+ T cells sorted from PBMCs, collected 10 days after the yellow fever booster vaccination. Here the chain combines TRBV4-3 and TRBJ2-3; the D gene lacks a confident call. The DNA sequence is TGCGCCAGCAGCCGTGGGTTGAGTAGCACAGATACGCAGTATTTT. Its protein reads: CASSRGLSSTDTQYF.